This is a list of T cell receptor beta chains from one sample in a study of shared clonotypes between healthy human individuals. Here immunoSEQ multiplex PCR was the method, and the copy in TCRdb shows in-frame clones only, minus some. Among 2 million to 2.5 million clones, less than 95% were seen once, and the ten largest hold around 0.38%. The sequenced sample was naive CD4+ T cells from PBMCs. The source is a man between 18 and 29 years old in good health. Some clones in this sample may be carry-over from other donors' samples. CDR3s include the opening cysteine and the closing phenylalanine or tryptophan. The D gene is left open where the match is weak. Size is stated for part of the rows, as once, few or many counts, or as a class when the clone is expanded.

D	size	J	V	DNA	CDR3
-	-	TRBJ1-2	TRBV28	TGTGCCAGCAGCCCATCGGGACAAAACTATGGCTACACCTTC	CASSPSGQNYGYTF
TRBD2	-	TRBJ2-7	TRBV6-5	TGTGCCAGCAGCCCAAGCGGGGGGCGATACGAGCAGTACTTC	CASSPSGGRYEQYF
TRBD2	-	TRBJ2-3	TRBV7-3	TGTGCCAGCAGCTTAAGGGGGAACTGGGCGGGAGGGCCGACAGATACGCAGTATTTT	CASSLRGNWAGGPTDTQYF
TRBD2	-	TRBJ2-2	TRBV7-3	TGTGCCAGCAGCTCCCGGGAGGCCCCGAACACCGGGGAGCTGTTTTTT	CASSSREAPNTGELFF
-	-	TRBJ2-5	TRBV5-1	TGCGCCAGCGGTGACCAGGGAAGAGTCCGAGAGACCCAGTACTTC	CASGDQGRVRETQYF
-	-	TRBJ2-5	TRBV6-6	TGTGCCAGCAGTTACTATGGGGCCGGGGAGACCCAGTACTTC	CASSYYGAGETQYF
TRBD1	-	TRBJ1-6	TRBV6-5	TGTGCCAGCAGGGGGAACAGGGGATATGGATCACCCCTCCACTTT	CASRGNRGYGSPLHF
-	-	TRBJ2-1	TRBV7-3	TGTGCCAGCAGCCCGCATCTAGGTGGTGGTGGTGAGCAGTTCTTC	CASSPHLGGGGEQFF
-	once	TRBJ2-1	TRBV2	TGTGCCAGCAGTTCGCCCGGGGCCTTAAAGCATGAGCAGTTCTTC	CASSSPGALKHEQFF
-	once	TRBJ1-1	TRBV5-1	TGCGCCAGCAGCTTGCTGACGACTAACACTGAAGCTTTCTTT	CASSLLTTNTEAFF
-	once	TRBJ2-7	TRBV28	TGTGCCAGCAGTTTTTCCGGGTCTCGTGGCGAGCAGTACTTC	CASSFSGSRGEQYF
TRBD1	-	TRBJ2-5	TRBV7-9	TGTGCCAGCAGCCCCTGGGACAGGGGGCGGGAGACCCAGTACTTC	CASSPWDRGRETQYF
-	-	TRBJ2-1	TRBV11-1	TGTGCCAGCAGCTTTGGAAGCTTGAGGGAGAGGGACTACAATGAGCAGTTCTTC	CASSFGSLRERDYNEQFF
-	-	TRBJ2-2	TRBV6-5	TGTGCCTCACAGGGCGGGAACACCGGGGAGCTGTTTTTT	CASQGGNTGELFF
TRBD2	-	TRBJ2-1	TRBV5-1	TGCGCCAGCAGCTTGGCGACTAGCGGGTCCCGTGGTGAGCAGTTCTTC	CASSLATSGSRGEQFF
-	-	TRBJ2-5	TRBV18	TGTGCCAGCTCACCAACTCAAGAGACCCAGTACTTC	CASSPTQETQYF
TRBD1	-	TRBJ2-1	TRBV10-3	TGTGCCATCAGCCCAGGACAGGGGTACAATGAGCAGTTCTTC	CAISPGQGYNEQFF
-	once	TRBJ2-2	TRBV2	TGTGCCAGCAGTGAAAGGTCTCACGGGGAGCTGTTTTTT	CASSERSHGELFF
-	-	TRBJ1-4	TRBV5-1	TGCGCCAGCAGCTTGGTGGGGGGCGCCTCTCCTGAAAAACTGTTTTTT	CASSLVGGASPEKLFF
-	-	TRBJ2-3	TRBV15	TGTGCCACCAGCTTCCAAACCCTACTACAGGGGAGGGGCACAGATACGCAGTATTTT	CATSFQTLLQGRGTDTQYF
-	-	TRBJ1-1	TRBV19	TGTGCCAGTAGTGTTATCGGCAGGGCCCGACCGGGCACTGAAGCTTTCTTT	CASSVIGRARPGTEAFF
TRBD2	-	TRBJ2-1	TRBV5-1	TGCGCCAGCAGCCTTCTAGCGGTCCGCCCCCAAGAGCAGTTCTTC	CASSLLAVRPQEQFF
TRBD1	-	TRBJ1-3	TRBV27	TGTGCCAGCAGTTTTCAGGGGGGGACTGGAAACACCATATATTTT	CASSFQGGTGNTIYF
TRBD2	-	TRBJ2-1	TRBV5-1	TGCGCCAGCAGCTCCATAGCGGGCCTCTACAATGAGCAGTTCTTC	CASSSIAGLYNEQFF
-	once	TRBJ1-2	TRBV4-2	TGTGCCAGCAGCCAAGACGTCTTTGGGGGGCTCAAAGGGAACTATGGCTACACCTTC	CASSQDVFGGLKGNYGYTF
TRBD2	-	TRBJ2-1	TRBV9	TGTGCCAGCACCCGGGAGGGCCTAAGAAATGAGCAGTTCTTC	CASTREGLRNEQFF
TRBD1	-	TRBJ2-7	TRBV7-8	TGTGCCAGCAGCTGGGACAGGGTCTACGAGCAGTACTTC	CASSWDRVYEQYF
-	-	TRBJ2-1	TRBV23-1	TGCGCCAGCAGACTTTACAGGGGCGCGGGGGACAATGAGCAGTTCTTC	CASRLYRGAGDNEQFF
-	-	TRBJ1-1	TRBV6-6	TGTGCCAGCAGCGGAACGGGACAGAACACTGAAGCTTTCTTT	CASSGTGQNTEAFF
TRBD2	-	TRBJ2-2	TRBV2	TGTGCCAGCACCGGGCTAGCGGGAAGAACCGGGGAGCTGTTTTTT	CASTGLAGRTGELFF
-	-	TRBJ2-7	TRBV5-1	TGCGCCAGCAGCTTGGGCAGGGAAGCCTACGAGCAGTACTTC	CASSLGREAYEQYF
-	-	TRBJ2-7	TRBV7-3	TGTGCCAGCAGCTTGGGCAGAGCCTACGAGCAGTACTTC	CASSLGRAYEQYF
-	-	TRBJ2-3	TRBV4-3	TGCGCCAGCAGCCAAGATCGACCGGGGCTGGCAGATACGCAGTATTTT	CASSQDRPGLADTQYF
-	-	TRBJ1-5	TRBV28	TGTGCCAGCAGTCCCTGGGCAGGAGGGGGCAATCAGCCCCAGCATTTT	CASSPWAGGGNQPQHF
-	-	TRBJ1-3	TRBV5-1	TGCGCCAGCAGCTCGATGCCAGCAAACTCTGGAAACACCATATATTTT	CASSSMPANSGNTIYF
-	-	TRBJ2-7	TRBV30	TGTGCCTGGAAGGACGAAGGGGCGTACGAGCAGTACTTC	CAWKDEGAYEQYF
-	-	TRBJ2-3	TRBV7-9	TGTGCCAGCAGCTTAGATGTTAGCAACATTCATGGAGATACGCAGTATTTT	CASSLDVSNIHGDTQYF
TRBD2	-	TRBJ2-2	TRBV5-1	TGCGCCAGCCAGGTTAGCGGGAGTCCCCCCGGGGAGCTGTTTTTT	CASQVSGSPPGELFF
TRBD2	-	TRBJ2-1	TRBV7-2	TGTGCCAGCAGCCTACTAGCGACCAATGAGCAGTTCTTC	CASSLLATNEQFF
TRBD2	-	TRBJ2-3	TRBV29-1	TGCAGCGTTGCACTAGCGGGAGCAGATACGCAGTATTTT	CSVALAGADTQYF
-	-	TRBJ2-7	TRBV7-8	TGTGCCAGCAGCTTAGGTAGGGTCGAGCAGCACTTC	CASSLGRVEQHF
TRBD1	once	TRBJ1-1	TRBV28	TGTGCCAGCAGGACCCCCGGGACAGGGGTCGGGAACACTGAAGCTTTCTTT	CASRTPGTGVGNTEAFF
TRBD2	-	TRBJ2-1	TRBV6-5	TGTGCCAGCAGGCGGCTAGCGGGAGGGGGGGGTGAGCAGTTCTTC	CASRRLAGGGGEQFF